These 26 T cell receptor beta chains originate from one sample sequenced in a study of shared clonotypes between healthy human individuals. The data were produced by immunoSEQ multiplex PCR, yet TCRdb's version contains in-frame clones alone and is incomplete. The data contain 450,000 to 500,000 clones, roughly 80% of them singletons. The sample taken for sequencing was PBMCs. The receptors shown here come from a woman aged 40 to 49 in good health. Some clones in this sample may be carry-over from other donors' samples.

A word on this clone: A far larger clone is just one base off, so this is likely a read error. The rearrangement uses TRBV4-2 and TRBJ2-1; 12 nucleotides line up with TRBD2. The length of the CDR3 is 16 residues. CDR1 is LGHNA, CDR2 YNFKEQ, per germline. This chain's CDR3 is CASSLSTSGSYNERFF. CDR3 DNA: TGTGCCAGCAGCCTCTCGACTAGCGGGAGCTACAATGAGCGGTTCTTC.

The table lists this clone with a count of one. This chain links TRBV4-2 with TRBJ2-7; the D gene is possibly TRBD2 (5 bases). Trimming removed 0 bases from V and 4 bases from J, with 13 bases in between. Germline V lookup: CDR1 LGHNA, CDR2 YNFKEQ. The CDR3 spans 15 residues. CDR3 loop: CASSQEWTPLYEQYF. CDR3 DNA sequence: TGTGCCAGCAGCCAAGAATGGACTCCTCTGTACGAGCAGTACTTC.

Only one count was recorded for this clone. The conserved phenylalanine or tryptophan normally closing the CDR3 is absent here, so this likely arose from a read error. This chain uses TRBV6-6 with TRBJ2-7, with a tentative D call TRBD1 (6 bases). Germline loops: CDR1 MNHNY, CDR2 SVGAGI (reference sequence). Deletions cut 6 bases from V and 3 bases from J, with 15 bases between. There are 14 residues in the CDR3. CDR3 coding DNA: TGTGCCAGCAGGGGGACACCCGGATACTACGAGCAGTACCTC. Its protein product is CASRGTPGYYEQYL.

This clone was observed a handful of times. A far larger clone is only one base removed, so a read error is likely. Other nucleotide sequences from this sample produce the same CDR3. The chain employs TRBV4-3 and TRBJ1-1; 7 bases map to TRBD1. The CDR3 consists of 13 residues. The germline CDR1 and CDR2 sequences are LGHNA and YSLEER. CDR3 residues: CASSQTGVTEAFF. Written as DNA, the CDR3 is TGCGCCAGTAGCCAAACAGGGGTCACTGAAGCTTTCTTT.

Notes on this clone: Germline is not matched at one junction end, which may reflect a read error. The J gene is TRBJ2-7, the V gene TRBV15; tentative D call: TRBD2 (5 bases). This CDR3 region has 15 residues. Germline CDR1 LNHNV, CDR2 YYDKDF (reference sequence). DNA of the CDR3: TGCGCCACCAGCAGAGTGGGCGGGCGGGCCTACGGGCAGTACTTC. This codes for CATSRVGGRAYGQYF.

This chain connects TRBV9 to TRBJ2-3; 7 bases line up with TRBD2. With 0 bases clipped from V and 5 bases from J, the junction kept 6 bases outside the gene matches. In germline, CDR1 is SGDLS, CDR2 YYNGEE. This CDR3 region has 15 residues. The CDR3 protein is CASSVDGGELDTQYF. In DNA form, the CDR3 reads TGTGCCAGCAGCGTAGATGGGGGGGAGTTAGATACGCAGTATTTT.

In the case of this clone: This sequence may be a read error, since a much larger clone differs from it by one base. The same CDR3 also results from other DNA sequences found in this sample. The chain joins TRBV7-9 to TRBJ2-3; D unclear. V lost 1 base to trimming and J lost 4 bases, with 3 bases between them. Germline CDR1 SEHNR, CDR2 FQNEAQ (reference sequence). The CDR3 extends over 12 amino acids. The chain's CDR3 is CASSLGPDTQYF. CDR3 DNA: TGTGCCAGCAGCTTAGGTCCAGATACGCAGTATTTT.

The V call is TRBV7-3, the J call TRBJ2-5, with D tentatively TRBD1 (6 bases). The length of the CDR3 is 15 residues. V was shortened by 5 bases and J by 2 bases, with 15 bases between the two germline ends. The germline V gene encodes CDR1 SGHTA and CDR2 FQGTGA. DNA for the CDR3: TGTGCCAGCAGCCTCCAACCGGGACAACAAGAGACCCAGTACTTC. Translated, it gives CASSLQPGQQETQYF. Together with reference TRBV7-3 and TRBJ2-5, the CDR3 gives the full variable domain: GAGVSQTPSNKVTEKGKYVELRCDPISGHTALYWYRQSLGQGPEFLIYFQGTGAADDSGLPNDRFFAVRPEGSVSTLKIQRTERGDSAVYLCASSLQPGQQETQYFGPGTRLLVL.

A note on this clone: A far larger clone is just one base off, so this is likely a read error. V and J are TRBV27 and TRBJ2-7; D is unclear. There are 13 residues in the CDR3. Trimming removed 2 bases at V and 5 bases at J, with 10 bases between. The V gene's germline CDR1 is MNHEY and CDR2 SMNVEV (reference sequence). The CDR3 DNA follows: TGTGCCAGCAGTTTAAGTACTTACAACGAGCAGTACTTC. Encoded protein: CASSLSTYNEQYF.

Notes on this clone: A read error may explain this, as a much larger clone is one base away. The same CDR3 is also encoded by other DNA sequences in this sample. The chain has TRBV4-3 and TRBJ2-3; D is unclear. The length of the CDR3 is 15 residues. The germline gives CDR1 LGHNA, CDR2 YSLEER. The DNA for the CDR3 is TGCGCCAGTAGCCAAGACGGGCGTATAGGCGATACGCAGTATTTT. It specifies CASSQDGRIGDTQYF.

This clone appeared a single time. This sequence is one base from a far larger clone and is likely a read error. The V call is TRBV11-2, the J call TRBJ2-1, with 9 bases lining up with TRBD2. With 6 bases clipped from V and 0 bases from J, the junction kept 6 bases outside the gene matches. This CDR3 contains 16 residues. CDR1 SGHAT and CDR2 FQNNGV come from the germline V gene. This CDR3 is CASRSSGRGSYNEQFF. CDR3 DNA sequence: TGTGCCAGCAGGAGTAGCGGGAGAGGCTCCTACAATGAGCAGTTCTTC.

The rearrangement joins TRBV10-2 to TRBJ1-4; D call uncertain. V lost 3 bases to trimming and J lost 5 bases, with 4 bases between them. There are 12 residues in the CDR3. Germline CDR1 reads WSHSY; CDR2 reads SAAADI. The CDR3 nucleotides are TGCGCCAGCAGTGACACCAATGAAAAACTGTTTTTT. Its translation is CASSDTNEKLFF.

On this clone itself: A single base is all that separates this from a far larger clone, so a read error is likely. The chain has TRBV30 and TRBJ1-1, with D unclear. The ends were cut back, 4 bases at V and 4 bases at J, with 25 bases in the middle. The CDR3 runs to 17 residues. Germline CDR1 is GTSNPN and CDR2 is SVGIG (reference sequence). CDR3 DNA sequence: TGTGCCTGGATCGCCAGTCTTACCTCAACCTTGGGCACTGAAGCTTTCTTT. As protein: CAWIASLTSTLGTEAFF.

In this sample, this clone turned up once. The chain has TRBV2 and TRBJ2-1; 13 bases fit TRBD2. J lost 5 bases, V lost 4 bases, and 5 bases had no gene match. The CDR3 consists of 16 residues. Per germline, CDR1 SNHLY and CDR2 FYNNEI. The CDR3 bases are TGTGCCAGCAGTGGGTCGACTAGCGGGAGGCACAATGAGCAGTTCTTC. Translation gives CASSGSTSGRHNEQFF.

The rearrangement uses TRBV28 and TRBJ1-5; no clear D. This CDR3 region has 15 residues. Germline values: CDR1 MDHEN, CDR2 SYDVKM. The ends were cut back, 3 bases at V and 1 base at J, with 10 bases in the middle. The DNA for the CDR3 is TGTGCCAGCAGTTTTGTTGGCGGAAGCAATCAGCCCCAGCATTTT. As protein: CASSFVGGSNQPQHF.

This CDR3 is CASSISSPLRTEAFF. The CDR3 region has the DNA TGTGCCAGTAGTATTAGTTCCCCGCTTAGGACTGAAGCTTTCTTT. V is TRBV19 and J is TRBJ1-1; the D is unclear. The germline gives CDR1 LNHDA, CDR2 SQIVND (reference sequence). CDR3 size: 15 residues. Trimming took 3 bases from V and 5 from J, leaving 16 bases between them.

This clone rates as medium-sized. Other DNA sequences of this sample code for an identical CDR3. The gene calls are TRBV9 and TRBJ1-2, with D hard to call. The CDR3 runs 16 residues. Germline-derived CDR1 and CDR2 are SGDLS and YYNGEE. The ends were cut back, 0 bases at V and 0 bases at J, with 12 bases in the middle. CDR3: CASSVGLGSSNYGYTF. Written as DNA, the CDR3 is TGTGCCAGCAGCGTAGGGTTGGGCAGCTCTAACTATGGCTACACCTTC.

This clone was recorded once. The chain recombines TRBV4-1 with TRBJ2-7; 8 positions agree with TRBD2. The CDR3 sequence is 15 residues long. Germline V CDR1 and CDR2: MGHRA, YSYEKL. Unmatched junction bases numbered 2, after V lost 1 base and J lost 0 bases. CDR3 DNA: TGCGCCAGCAGCCAAGTCAGCGGGAGCTCCTACGAGCAGTACTTC. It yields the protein CASSQVSGSSYEQYF.

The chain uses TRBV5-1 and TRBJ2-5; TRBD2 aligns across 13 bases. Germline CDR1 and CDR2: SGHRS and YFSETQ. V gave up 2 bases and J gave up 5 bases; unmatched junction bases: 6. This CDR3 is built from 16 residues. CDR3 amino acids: CASSLLAGGPLETQYF. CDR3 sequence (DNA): TGCGCCAGCAGCTTACTAGCGGGAGGGCCCTTGGAGACCCAGTACTTC. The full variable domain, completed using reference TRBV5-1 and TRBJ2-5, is KAGVTQTPRYLIKTRGQQVTLSCSPISGHRSVSWYQQTPGQGLQFLFEYFSETQRNKGNFPGRFSGRQFSNSRSEMNVSTLELGDSALYLCASSLLAGGPLETQYFGPGTRLLVL.

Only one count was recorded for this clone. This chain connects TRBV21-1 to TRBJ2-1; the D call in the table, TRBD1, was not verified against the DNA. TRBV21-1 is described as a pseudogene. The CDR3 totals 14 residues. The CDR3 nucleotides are TGTGCCCAAGTCCCACAAGACTCCTACAATGAGCAGTTCTTC. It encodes CAQVPQDSYNEQFF.

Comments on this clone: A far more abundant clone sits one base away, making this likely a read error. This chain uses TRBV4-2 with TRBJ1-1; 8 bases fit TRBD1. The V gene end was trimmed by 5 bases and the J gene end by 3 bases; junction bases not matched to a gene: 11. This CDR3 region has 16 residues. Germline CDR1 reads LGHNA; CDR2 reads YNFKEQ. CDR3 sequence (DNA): TGTGCCAGCAGCACGTGGACAGGGATTGCGGACACTGAAGCTTTCTTT. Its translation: CASSTWTGIADTEAFF.

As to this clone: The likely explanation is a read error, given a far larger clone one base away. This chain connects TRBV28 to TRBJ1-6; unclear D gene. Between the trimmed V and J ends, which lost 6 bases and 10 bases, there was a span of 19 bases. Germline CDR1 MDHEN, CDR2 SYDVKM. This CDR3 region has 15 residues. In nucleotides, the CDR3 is TGTGCCAGCAGCCCACCGGTACAGCGTATCTCACCCCTCCACTTT. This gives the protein CASSPPVQRISPLHF.

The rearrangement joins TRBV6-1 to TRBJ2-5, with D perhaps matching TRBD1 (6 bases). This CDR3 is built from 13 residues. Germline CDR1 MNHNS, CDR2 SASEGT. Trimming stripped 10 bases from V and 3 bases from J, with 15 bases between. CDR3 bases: TGTGCCACCAGGATTGGACAGAAAGAGACCCAGTACTTC. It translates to CATRIGQKETQYF.

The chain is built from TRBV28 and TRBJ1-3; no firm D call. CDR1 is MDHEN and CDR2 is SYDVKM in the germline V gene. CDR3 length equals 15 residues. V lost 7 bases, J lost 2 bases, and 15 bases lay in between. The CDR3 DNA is TGTGCCAGCACCAACTCCCTACCGACTGGAAACACCATATATTTT. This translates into CASTNSLPTGNTIYF.

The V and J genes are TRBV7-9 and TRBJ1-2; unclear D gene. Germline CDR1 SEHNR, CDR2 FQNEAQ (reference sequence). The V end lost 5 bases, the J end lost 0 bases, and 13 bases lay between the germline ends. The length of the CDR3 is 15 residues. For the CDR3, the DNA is TGTGCCAGCAGCGGACGGCCGGAAGCTAACTATGGCTACACCTTC. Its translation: CASSGRPEANYGYTF.

The CDR3 spells CASSLRAAGVSYTQYF. Written as DNA, the CDR3 is TGTGCCAGCTCCCTTCGGGCGGCGGGAGTATCATATACGCAGTATTTT. The chain combines TRBV28 with TRBJ2-3, with 7 bases identical to TRBD2. Germline V gene sequence: CDR1 MDHEN, CDR2 SYDVKM. The CDR3 has 16 residues. The junction had 18 bases not matched to a gene; V was cut back by 8 bases and J by 7 bases.